These 13 T cell receptor beta chains were all obtained from the same sample, sequenced in a study of PD-1 blockade in classical Hodgkin lymphoma. Measured with immunoSEQ multiplex PCR; TCRdb has only the in-frame clones, and not every one. The sample shows about 97,000 clones, approximately 88% of them seen only once. Every patient was affected by relapse after autologous stem cell transplantation, while exposure to brentuximab vedotin was not uniform. The sequencing here drew on peripheral blood mononuclear cells (PBMCs), taken at baseline. These receptors were collected from a human donor with classical Hodgkin lymphoma.

V usage is TRBV7-9 and J usage is TRBJ2-7, with 12 bases matching TRBD1. The CDR3 is 18 residues long. CDR1 is SEHNR, CDR2 FQNEAQ, per germline (reference sequence). The V gene end was trimmed by 2 bases and the J gene end by 0 bases; junction bases not matched to a gene: 8. In nucleotides, the CDR3 is TGTGCCAGCAGCTTAAGCGGGACAGGGGGCCGAACCTCCTACGAGCAGTACTTC. Translation: CASSLSGTGGRTSYEQYF. The whole variable domain, remainder taken from reference TRBV7-9 and TRBJ2-7, is DTGVSQNPRHKITKRGQNVTFRCDPISEHNRLYWYRQTLGQGPEFLTYFQNEAQLEKSRLLSDRFSAERPKGSFSTLEIQRTEQGDSAMYLCASSLSGTGGRTSYEQYFGPGTRLTVT.

The rearrangement uses TRBV18 and TRBJ2-6, with D uncertain. This CDR3 spans 16 amino acids. CDR1 and CDR2 from the germline V gene are KGHSH and LQKENI. Deletions cut 0 bases from V and 2 bases from J, with 8 bases between. The CDR3 sequence: CASSPPGQPGANVLTF. For the CDR3, the DNA is TGTGCCAGCTCACCACCAGGGCAACCTGGGGCCAACGTCCTGACTTTC.

This clone was detected a few times. The CDR3 protein is CASSRQAGDVVYGYTF. CDR3 sequence (DNA): TGCGCCAGCAGCCGACAGGCAGGGGATGTTGTGTATGGCTACACCTTC. This chain uses TRBV4-3 with TRBJ1-2; TRBD1 might be the D (6 bases). The CDR3 consists of 16 residues. V lost 4 bases and J lost 5, with 20 bases in between. Germline V gene sequence: CDR1 LGHNA, CDR2 YSLEER.

The chain links TRBV5-4 to TRBJ2-1, with 9 positions matching TRBD1. This CDR3 is built from 14 residues. Germline assignment: CDR1 SGHNT and CDR2 YYREEE (reference sequence). Trimming removed 4 bases from V and 7 bases from J; junction bases left unmatched: 6. CDR3 nucleotides: TGTGCCAGCAGCGTCGGGACAGGGAGGAATGAGCAGTTCTTC. Amino acids: CASSVGTGRNEQFF.

CDR3 amino acids: CASSLASPKETQYF. CDR3 in DNA: TGCGCCAGCAGCTTGGCCAGTCCGAAAGAGACCCAGTACTTC. The chain is built from TRBV5-1 and TRBJ2-5; D gene ambiguous. Per germline, CDR1 SGHRS and CDR2 YFSETQ. The CDR3 runs to 14 residues. V was cut by 0 bases and J by 3 bases, with 9 bases left in between.

V gene TRBV28 combines with J gene TRBJ1-2; D is uncertain. CDR3 length equals 11 residues. CDR1 and CDR2 (germline): MDHEN, SYDVKM. The V end lost 7 bases, the J end lost 9 bases, and 12 bases lay between the germline ends. The CDR3 spells CASNLRGSYTF. The CDR3 region has the DNA TGTGCCAGCAATCTGCGAGGGAGCTACACCTTC.

The rearrangement links TRBV11-2 to TRBJ1-2, with 8 bases aligning to TRBD1. The germline CDR1 and CDR2 sequences are SGHAT and FQNNGV. This CDR3 is 17 amino acids long. V shed 1 base and J 1 base; nucleotides not matched to a gene: 8. The CDR3 is CASSLARQGPINYGYTF. The CDR3 DNA reads as TGTGCCAGCAGCTTAGCCAGACAGGGGCCCATTAACTATGGCTACACCTTC.

The chain employs TRBV19 and TRBJ2-7; 12 nucleotides line up with TRBD1. The CDR3 is 14 amino acids. J was trimmed by 6 bases and V by 7 bases; bases with no gene match: 7. Germline CDR1 reads LNHDA; CDR2 reads SQIVND (reference sequence). The CDR3, as DNA: TGTGCCAGTAATATGGGACAGGGGGCTTTCGAGCAGTACTTC. It yields the protein CASNMGQGAFEQYF.

The J gene is TRBJ2-3, the V gene TRBV7-6; 9 nucleotides align to TRBD1. The CDR3 is 19 residues long. J lost 6 bases, V lost 1 base, and 17 bases had no gene match. Germline V CDR1 and CDR2: SGHVS, FNYEAQ. CDR3 coding DNA: TGTGCCAGCAGCTTAGTGGGCCTGACAGGGGGATTTATCGCCGATACGCAGTATTTT. This sequence encodes CASSLVGLTGGFIADTQYF.

This chain uses TRBV18 with TRBJ2-5; D gene unclear. The germline V gene has CDR1 KGHSH and CDR2 LQKENI. CDR3 size: 14 residues. The V gene lost 0 bases and the J gene lost 4 bases, with 9 bases spanning the gap. The CDR3 is CASSPPVGVETQYF. In DNA form, the CDR3 reads TGTGCCAGCTCACCACCGGTGGGCGTAGAGACCCAGTACTTC.

The V and J genes are TRBV27 and TRBJ1-2, with D hard to call. Germline CDR1 is MNHEY and CDR2 is SMNVEV (reference sequence). The CDR3 loop spans 16 amino acids. Trimming stripped 4 bases from V and 6 bases from J, with 21 bases between. The CDR3 DNA reads as TGTGCCAGCAGTTCCCTCGGACTTCCCCAACAGAATGGCTACACCTTC. Protein product: CASSSLGLPQQNGYTF.

The V gene is TRBV15, the J gene TRBJ2-1; the D gene is possibly TRBD2 (5 bases). Trimming took off 0 bases at V and 4 bases at J, with 16 bases between the two ends. The CDR3 consists of 17 residues. Looked up from germline, CDR1 is LNHNV and CDR2 is YYDKDF (reference sequence). CDR3 DNA: TGTGCCACCAGCAGAGATCGTAGGAGCGGACCTTACAATGAGCAGTTCTTC. Its translation: CATSRDRRSGPYNEQFF.

The CDR3 coding sequence is TGTGCCAGCAGGTTGACAGGGGTTCGAGATACGCAGTATTTT. Amino acid sequence: CASRLTGVRDTQYF. The V and J genes are TRBV28 and TRBJ2-3, with 8 bases that match TRBD1. Trimming removed 6 bases from V and 5 bases from J; junction bases left unmatched: 7. The CDR3 loop spans 14 amino acids. The V gene's germline CDR1 is MDHEN and CDR2 SYDVKM.